The 18 T cell receptor beta chains below come from one sample, sequenced in a study of T cell responses to AZD1222 COVID-19 vaccine (dated by TCRdb to the early 2020s). This sample's time point label indicates: about 28 days (+/-7) after the second vaccine dose. Library creation used the immunoSEQ multiplex PCR assay. TCRdb took over this immuneACCESS table, retaining in-frame rearrangements with V and J assigned. Such tables are incomplete; in checked studies, under half of the missing clones stem from an unresolved V gene, and the remainder is unexplained. For this sample there are 150,000 to 200,000 clones; 92% appear just once. The ten largest clones represent approximately 1.2% of the sample. The sample consisted of peripheral blood, taken 28 days after the second AZD1222 dose. These receptors all come from an adult who received the AZD1222 COVID-19 vaccine.

This clone showed up just a few times. The chain employs TRBV4-1 and TRBJ2-1, with 12 nucleotides matching TRBD2. The CDR3 consists of 17 residues. The ends lost 2 bases at V and 5 bases at J; junction bases unmatched: 7. Germline V lookup: CDR1 MGHRA, CDR2 YSYEKL. CDR3 nucleotide sequence: TGCGCCAGCAGCCAACCTAGCGGGAGGGCCCCTGACAATGAGCAGTTCTTC. It yields the protein CASSQPSGRAPDNEQFF.

The V gene is TRBV7-2, the J gene TRBJ1-2; D is possibly TRBD1 (6 bases). CDR3 size: 16 residues. The germline V and J ends were trimmed by 3 bases and 0 bases, with 14 bases remaining between them. Per germline, CDR1 SGHTA and CDR2 FQGNSA. CDR3 region: CASSFIMDSANYGYTF. The CDR3, as DNA: TGTGCCAGCAGCTTTATTATGGACAGCGCTAACTATGGCTACACCTTC.

The V call is TRBV5-6, the J call TRBJ2-7, with D possibly being TRBD2 (5 bases). V lost 4 bases and J 2 bases, leaving 16 bases between the germline ends. The CDR3 spans 15 residues. Germline CDR1 and CDR2: SGHDT and YYEEEE. Here the CDR3 DNA reads TGTGCCAGCAGCCCAGCGTGGAGAGGGACCTACGAGCAGTACTTC. Residues: CASSPAWRGTYEQYF.

The V call is TRBV29-1, the J call TRBJ2-5; D perhaps matches TRBD1 (6 bases). In germline, CDR1 is SQVTM, CDR2 ANQGSEA. With 2 bases removed from V and 7 bases from J, the gap between germline ends came to 26 bases. The CDR3 runs 17 residues. The CDR3 spells CSVETLETGDLVGTQYF. The DNA for the CDR3 is TGCAGCGTTGAAACGTTGGAGACAGGCGACCTTGTGGGGACCCAGTACTTC.

The V call is TRBV4-2, the J call TRBJ1-2, with D maybe TRBD1 (5 bases). Germline V gene data show CDR1 as LGHNA and CDR2 as YNFKEQ. This CDR3 has 17 amino acids. Trimming cost V 0 bases and J 5 bases, with 19 bases left between them. CDR3 sequence (DNA): TGTGCCAGCAGCCAAGAAGTGGATGGCGGGGCGCGTTATGGCTACACCTTC. It specifies CASSQEVDGGARYGYTF.

The chain is built from TRBV18 and TRBJ2-7, with 7 bases lining up with TRBD1. CDR1 is KGHSH, CDR2 LQKENI, per germline. The junction had 7 bases not matched to a gene; V was cut back by 4 bases and J by 1 base. The length of the CDR3 is 15 residues. CDR3 in amino acids: CASSQDRAGSYEQYF. For the CDR3, the DNA is TGTGCCAGCTCACAAGACAGGGCAGGATCCTACGAGCAGTACTTC.

The V and J genes are TRBV7-2 and TRBJ2-1; TRBD1 matches 10 bases. The CDR3 loop spans 16 amino acids. The V gene's germline CDR1 is SGHTA and CDR2 FQGNSA. Trimming cost V 0 bases and J 4 bases; bases outside gene matches: 3. The CDR3 DNA sequence: TGTGCCAGCAGCTTAGCGGGGGACAGGGGATACAATGAGCAGTTCTTC. Amino acids: CASSLAGDRGYNEQFF.

A single count supports this clone. The J gene is TRBJ1-1, the V gene TRBV19; the D gene is possibly TRBD1 (5 bases). CDR1 and CDR2 from the germline V gene are LNHDA and SQIVND (reference sequence). The CDR3 totals 12 residues. The ends were cut back, 10 bases at V and 4 bases at J, with 13 bases in the middle. The CDR3 here is CAIGSGGTEAFF. CDR3 sequence (DNA): TGTGCCATTGGATCTGGGGGCACTGAAGCTTTCTTT.

This chain links TRBV13 with TRBJ1-1; 9 bases are a match to TRBD1. The CDR3 covers 14 residues. The V gene's germline CDR1 is PRHDT and CDR2 FYEKMQ (reference sequence). V trimming: 7 bases; J trimming: 5 bases; junction bases outside the gene matches: 8. For the CDR3, the DNA is TGTGCCAGCACTGGACAGGGGAGGGCGACTGAAGCTTTCTTT. Protein product: CASTGQGRATEAFF.

Only one count was recorded for this clone. V is TRBV7-3 and J is TRBJ1-2; TRBD1 might be the D (6 bases). The ends were cut back, 2 bases at V and 8 bases at J, with 12 bases in the middle. CDR1 and CDR2 from the germline V gene are SGHTA and FQGTGA. This CDR3 is built from 13 residues. The CDR3 protein is CASSLGEGEGYTF. DNA of the CDR3: TGTGCCAGCAGCTTAGGGGAGGGGGAAGGCTACACCTTC.

This clone was seen just once. J is TRBJ1-2 and V is TRBV19; maybe TRBD1 (6 bases). This CDR3 spans 13 amino acids. From germline, CDR1 is LNHDA and CDR2 SQIVND (reference sequence). Trimming shortened V by 3 bases and J by 3 bases, and 8 bases separated the two germline ends. Written as DNA, the CDR3 is TGTGCCAGTAGTATTCGGACAGACTATGGCTACACCTTC. Amino acids: CASSIRTDYGYTF.

The chain has TRBV6-5 and TRBJ2-1; 8 bases align to TRBD2. V was pared by 9 bases and J by 6 bases, with 10 bases of the junction left unmatched. The CDR3 covers 14 residues. Germline V gene data show CDR1 as MNHEY and CDR2 as SVGAGI. CDR3 in amino acids: CASISGASSNEQFF. For the CDR3, the DNA is TGTGCCAGTATTAGCGGGGCGTCTTCCAATGAGCAGTTCTTC.

V and J are TRBV24-1 and TRBJ2-1; the D gene could be TRBD1 or TRBD2 (6 bases each). V was clipped by 9 bases and J by 7 bases, with 27 bases between them. CDR3 size: 17 residues. The germline gives CDR1 KGHDR, CDR2 SFDVKD. The CDR3 loop reads CATPEWLRGAGHNEQFF. CDR3 in DNA: TGTGCCACCCCTGAATGGCTAAGGGGGGCCGGACATAATGAGCAGTTCTTC.

CDR3 coding DNA: TGTGCCGGCTACAGGGGGCTCTCTCATGGCTACACCTTC. Amino acids: CAGYRGLSHGYTF. The chain recombines TRBV30 with TRBJ1-2, with TRBD1 matching over 9 bases. Trimming cost V 8 bases and J 6 bases; bases outside gene matches: 10. Germline V gives CDR1 GTSNPN, CDR2 SVGIG (reference sequence). The length of the CDR3 is 13 residues.

The chain joins TRBV5-6 to TRBJ1-2; no reliable D call. The CDR3 is 13 amino acids. V lost 1 base and J 7 bases, leaving 11 bases between the germline ends. Germline CDR1 reads SGHDT; CDR2 reads YYEEEE. The CDR3 loop reads CASSLLLGGGYTF. The CDR3 bases are TGTGCCAGCAGCTTGCTTCTAGGCGGTGGCTACACCTTC. The full variable domain, with the rest looked up from reference TRBV5-6 and TRBJ1-2, is DAGVTQSPTHLIKTRGQQVTLRCSPKSGHDTVSWYQQALGQGPQFIFQYYEEEERQRGNFPDRFSGHQFPNYSSELNVNALLLGDSALYLCASSLLLGGGYTFGSGTRLTVV.

V usage is TRBV5-6 and J usage is TRBJ2-3; D possibly matches TRBD1 or TRBD2 (5 bases each). The V end was cut by 5 bases, the J end by 2 bases, with 12 bases between. There are 14 residues in the CDR3. Germline V gene data show CDR1 as SGHDT and CDR2 as YYEEEE. The CDR3 spells CASSFGTDTDTQYF. The CDR3 coding sequence is TGTGCCAGCAGTTTCGGGACCGACACAGATACGCAGTATTTT.

This rearrangement joins TRBV29-1 to TRBJ1-2; TRBD1 agrees at 7 bases. The V gene's germline CDR1 is SQVTM and CDR2 ANQGSEA. This CDR3 region has 15 residues. The J segment lost 4 bases and the V segment lost 4 bases, leaving 12 bases of the junction unmatched. The CDR3 loop is CSVASFEGASYGYTF. The CDR3 bases are TGCAGCGTTGCCTCTTTCGAGGGGGCTTCCTATGGCTACACCTTC.

This chain links TRBV19 with TRBJ1-5; 11 bases are a match to TRBD1. J was trimmed by 7 bases and V by 10 bases; bases with no gene match: 6. CDR3 size: 13 residues. Per germline, CDR1 LNHDA and CDR2 SQIVND (reference sequence). The CDR3 DNA reads TGTGCCACCCGAGGACAGGGGGCCCAGCCCCAGCATTTT. Residues: CATRGQGAQPQHF.